This T cell receptor (beta chain) is from a study of blood T cell repertoires in COVID-19. Study details: In each case, the material was cDNA or gDNA derived from T cells, B-cell-depleted T cells, or PBMCs.

This clone was observed a single time. Profiled with immunoSEQ multiplex PCR; TCRdb holds only in-frame clones, not every one. The sample has approximately 310,000 clones, less than 85% seen once. Ages ranged from about 18 to 89 years, with residence in 20 to 30 US areas. CDR1 and CDR2 (germline): GTSNPN, SVGIG (reference sequence). The germline V and J ends were trimmed by 2 bases and 0 bases, with 13 bases remaining between them. There are 15 residues in the CDR3. The sequenced material came from PBMCs or T cells enriched from blood (not recorded which). This receptor was obtained from a woman younger than 45 who had been exposed to COVID-19. J is TRBJ1-2 and V is TRBV30; D remains unclear. CDR3 loop: CAWSSGFYTNYGYTF. CDR3 DNA: TGTGCCTGGAGTTCAGGTTTCTATACTAACTATGGCTACACCTTC.